This T cell receptor beta chain was found in a study of HIV-infected patients and healthy controls. Study-wide results and caveats: Healthy controls carried many MAIT alpha-chain CDR3s, while HIV+ repertoires had few. During therapy, HIV-associated CDR3s fell significantly in frequency, while CMV-associated CDR3s did not change significantly. CDR3 sharing between individuals was lower in HIV-infected patients than in healthy controls.

This clonotype was counted only a few times. Its target is not known. cDNA was made from approximately 0.55 ug RNA using alpha and beta constant primers. Each of the alpha and beta chains got its own library through chain-specific third strand synthesis with indices. After a brief PCR adding P5, P7 and a second index, approximately 21 amplification cycles followed. One entry per CDR3 protein, called by TCRdb with MiXCR from the 5' RACE reads. This table has some 15,000 distinct CDR3 sequences, under 9.5% appearing once. No cell fractionation was done, so the repertoire covers all unsorted peripheral blood T cells. The sequencing sample was made of blood. This sequence originates from an adult in good health.

For the CDR3, the DNA is TGTGCCAGCAGCTTAGGTTACGGTCATGACAGCTCCTACGAGCAGTACGTC. The encoded protein is CASSLGYGHDSSYEQYV. The V gene is TRBV11-3, the J gene TRBJ2-7; D possibly corresponds to TRBD1 (5 bases). V was cut by 1 base and J by 0 bases, with 16 bases left in between. The CDR3 sequence is 17 residues long. Germline V gives CDR1 SGHNT, CDR2 YENEEA.